These 20 T cell receptor beta chains share one sample of origin, sequenced in a study of T cells in Graves' hyperthyroidism and ophthalmopathy. TCR beta CDR3 regions were amplified from RNA transcripts. First-round RT-PCR targeting the TCR CDR3 was performed with the HTBI primer set. In TCRdb, the multiplex PCR reads were re-called with MiXCR into one record per CDR3 protein. The sample carries about 180,000 distinct CDR3 sequences, about 17% recorded once. The sequencing input was blood. These receptors were collected from a woman aged 50 to 60 with Graves' hyperthyroidism.

This clonotype was counted at least ten times. The rearrangement joins TRBV6-1 to TRBJ2-7; D unresolved. This CDR3 comprises 12 residues. The ends were cut back, 6 bases at V and 11 bases at J, with 17 bases in the middle. Germline CDR1 reads MNHNS; CDR2 reads SASEGT. The CDR3: CASSAISGTEYF. Here the CDR3 DNA reads TGTGCCAGCAGCGCAATCTCAGGTACAGAGTACTTC.

This clonotype was counted between two and nine times. This sequence may be a read error, since a much larger clone differs from it by one base. The chain couples TRBV5-1 to TRBJ1-5, with a possible D match to TRBD1 (6 bases). This CDR3 has 13 residues. CDR1 and CDR2 (germline): SGHRS, YFSETQ. CDR3: CANSSQGNQPQHF. The DNA of the CDR3 is TGCGCCAACAGCTCACAGGGAAATCAGCCCCAGCATTTT.

The table lists this clonotype with many counts. The chain has TRBV7-2 and TRBJ2-7; D may be TRBD1 (5 bases). Germline CDR1 SGHTA, CDR2 FQGNSA. Trimming took off 3 bases at V and 4 bases at J, with 10 bases between the two ends. This CDR3 is 13 amino acids long. Here the CDR3 reads CASSFRQLYEQYF. The CDR3, as DNA: TGTGCCAGCAGCTTTCGACAGCTATACGAGCAGTACTTC.

This clonotype was detected many times. J is TRBJ1-6 and V is TRBV7-8; D might be TRBD1 (5 bases). Germline CDR1 is SGHVS and CDR2 is FQNEAQ. Trimming pared 2 bases from V and 7 bases from J, leaving 12 bases between. The CDR3 extends over 15 amino acids. This CDR3 reads CASSLQGAPNSPLHF. CDR3 DNA sequence: TGTGCCAGCAGCTTACAGGGCGCCCCAAATTCACCCCTCCACTTT.

This clonotype was seen many times. The chain recombines TRBV18 with TRBJ2-3; D gene uncertain. CDR3 length: 15 amino acids. Germline CDR1 and CDR2: KGHSH and LQKENI. V lost 3 bases, J lost 2 bases, and 12 bases lay in between. CDR3 sequence (DNA): TGTGCCAGCTCACCCTCCCAGGCGGCCACAGATACGCAGTATTTT. It codes for CASSPSQAATDTQYF.

The chain joins TRBV6-2 or TRBV6-3 to TRBJ1-2; no clear D. CDR1 MNHEY and CDR2 SVGEGT come from the germline V gene. Trimming left V 6 bases short and J 4 bases short, with 12 bases between. CDR3 size: 13 residues. CDR3 loop: CASRSGGGYGYTF. The CDR3 bases are TGTGCCAGCAGAAGTGGTGGTGGCTATGGCTACACCTTC.

This clonotype was detected many times. This chain uses TRBV3-1 with TRBJ2-1, with D possibly matching TRBD2 (5 bases). V shed 4 bases and J shed 14 bases, with 15 bases lying between them. CDR3 length: 12 amino acids. The germline V gene has CDR1 LGHDT and CDR2 YNNKEL (reference sequence). In nucleotides, the CDR3 is TGTGCCAGCAGCCCCGGAGGCAGGCAAGAGTTCTTC. Translation gives CASSPGGRQEFF.

This rearrangement joins TRBV10-3 to TRBJ2-3; 7 nucleotides match TRBD1. V lost 8 bases to trimming and J lost 2 bases; unmatched junction nucleotides: 4. The CDR3 runs 13 residues. Germline-derived CDR1 and CDR2 are ENHRY and SYGVKD. CDR3 amino acids: CAIGTDNTDTQYF. DNA of the CDR3: TGTGCCATCGGGACAGACAACACAGATACGCAGTATTTT.

This clonotype has ten or more counts. This chain uses TRBV6-1 with TRBJ1-1; the D is unclear. Trimming stripped 6 bases from V and 5 bases from J, with 16 bases between. The CDR3 totals 14 residues. Germline assignment: CDR1 MNHNS and CDR2 SASEGT. As DNA, the CDR3 is TGTGCCAGCAGGTCCAAGGGCGTGAGGACTGAAGCTTTCTTT. This codes for CASRSKGVRTEAFF.

This clonotype was seen repeatedly, ten times or more. The chain uses TRBV5-1 and TRBJ2-1; 8 nucleotides match TRBD2. Losses at the gene ends were 5 bases for V and 2 bases for J; bases not matched to a gene: 6. CDR1 is SGHRS, CDR2 YFSETQ, per germline. This CDR3 has 15 residues. CDR3 region: CASRRSGGAYNEQFF. The CDR3 coding sequence is TGCGCCAGCAGACGGAGCGGGGGCGCCTACAATGAGCAGTTCTTC.

This clonotype has ten or more counts. The chain is built from TRBV3-1 and TRBJ2-7; D is undetermined. This CDR3 region has 13 residues. The germline CDR1 and CDR2 sequences are LGHDT and YNNKEL (reference sequence). Deletions cut 2 bases from V and 3 bases from J, with 8 bases between. The CDR3 DNA sequence: TGTGCCAGCAGCCAAAGGTACAGCTACGAGCAGTACTTC. It translates to CASSQRYSYEQYF.

This clonotype has at least ten counts. This chain uses TRBV12-3 or TRBV12-4 with TRBJ2-2; perhaps D is TRBD1 or TRBD2 (5 bases each). This CDR3 has 16 residues. Trimming took 1 base from V and 5 from J, leaving 14 bases between them. In DNA, the CDR3 is TGTGCCAGCAGTTTAGGGTCCGGGGCGCGGACCGGGGAGCTGTTTTTT. It yields the protein CASSLGSGARTGELFF.

The chain couples TRBV5-6 to TRBJ2-3, with D perhaps TRBD2 (6 bases). The CDR3 runs to 12 residues. From germline, CDR1 is SGHDT and CDR2 YYEEEE. V was shortened by 7 bases and J by 4 bases, with 10 bases between the two germline ends. CDR3 sequence: CASGSGADTQYF. DNA for the CDR3: TGTGCCAGCGGCTCGGGGGCAGATACGCAGTATTTT.

This clonotype was seen many times. The genes are TRBV7-9 and TRBJ1-2, with no clear D. This CDR3 is 13 amino acids long. Per germline, CDR1 SEHNR and CDR2 FQNEAQ (reference sequence). Trimming removed 4 bases from V and 5 bases from J, with 11 bases in between. The CDR3 spells CASSSPPGYGYTF. The CDR3 coding sequence is TGTGCCAGCAGCTCCCCCCCGGGGTATGGCTACACCTTC.

This clonotype was counted many times. This chain links TRBV20-1 with TRBJ1-2, with unresolved D. In germline, CDR1 is DFQATT, CDR2 SNEGSKA (reference sequence). This CDR3 has 12 amino acids. Trimming stripped 6 bases from V and 7 bases from J, with 15 bases between. CDR3 in amino acids: CSATKVYPGYTF. As DNA, the CDR3 is TGCAGTGCCACGAAGGTATACCCTGGCTACACCTTC.

This chain connects TRBV12-3 or TRBV12-4 to TRBJ2-5; TRBD2 matches at 7 bases. V dropped 4 bases and J dropped 2; count of bases not matched to a gene: 13. This CDR3 is built from 17 residues. The CDR3 DNA reads TGTGCCAGCAGTTCGTGGCGGGAGCGGTTGCGGCAAGAGACCCAGTACTTC. It yields the protein CASSSWRERLRQETQYF.

This clonotype came up many times. The chain employs TRBV28 and TRBJ2-7, with D uncertain. This CDR3 is built from 10 residues. The V and J ends lost 3 bases and 5 bases respectively, with 2 bases between them. In germline, CDR1 is MDHEN, CDR2 SYDVKM. The CDR3 nucleotides read TGTGCCAGCAGTTTCGACGAGCAGTACTTC. It specifies CASSFDEQYF.

This clonotype has more than one count but fewer than ten. The chain has TRBV20-1 and TRBJ1-5; 10 nucleotides line up with TRBD1. The CDR3 has 14 amino acids. Germline V gene data show CDR1 as DFQATT and CDR2 as SNEGSKA (reference sequence). The V segment lost 3 bases and the J segment 7 bases; nucleotides outside the gene matches: 6. The CDR3 nucleotides are TGCAGTGCTAGGGGGGGACAGGGGTTGCAGCCCCAGCATTTT. As protein: CSARGGQGLQPQHF.

This clonotype was counted at least ten times. The rearrangement links TRBV5-8 to TRBJ1-5; D uncertain. Germline loops: CDR1 SGHTS, CDR2 YDEGEE. V lost 4 bases and J 8 bases, leaving 10 bases between the germline ends. The CDR3 extends over 12 amino acids. CDR3 bases: TGTGCCAGCAGCCCCAGGTTGGAGCCCCAGCATTTT. This translates into CASSPRLEPQHF.

This clonotype was picked up a small number of times. The chain is built from TRBV9 and TRBJ1-3; D is uncertain. The CDR3 sequence is 13 residues long. Germline CDR1 reads SGDLS; CDR2 reads YYNGEE. Trimming stripped 6 bases from V and 4 bases from J, with 11 bases between. Written as DNA, the CDR3 is TGTGCCAGCAACCGCGGGAGCGGAAACACCATATATTTT. It codes for CASNRGSGNTIYF.